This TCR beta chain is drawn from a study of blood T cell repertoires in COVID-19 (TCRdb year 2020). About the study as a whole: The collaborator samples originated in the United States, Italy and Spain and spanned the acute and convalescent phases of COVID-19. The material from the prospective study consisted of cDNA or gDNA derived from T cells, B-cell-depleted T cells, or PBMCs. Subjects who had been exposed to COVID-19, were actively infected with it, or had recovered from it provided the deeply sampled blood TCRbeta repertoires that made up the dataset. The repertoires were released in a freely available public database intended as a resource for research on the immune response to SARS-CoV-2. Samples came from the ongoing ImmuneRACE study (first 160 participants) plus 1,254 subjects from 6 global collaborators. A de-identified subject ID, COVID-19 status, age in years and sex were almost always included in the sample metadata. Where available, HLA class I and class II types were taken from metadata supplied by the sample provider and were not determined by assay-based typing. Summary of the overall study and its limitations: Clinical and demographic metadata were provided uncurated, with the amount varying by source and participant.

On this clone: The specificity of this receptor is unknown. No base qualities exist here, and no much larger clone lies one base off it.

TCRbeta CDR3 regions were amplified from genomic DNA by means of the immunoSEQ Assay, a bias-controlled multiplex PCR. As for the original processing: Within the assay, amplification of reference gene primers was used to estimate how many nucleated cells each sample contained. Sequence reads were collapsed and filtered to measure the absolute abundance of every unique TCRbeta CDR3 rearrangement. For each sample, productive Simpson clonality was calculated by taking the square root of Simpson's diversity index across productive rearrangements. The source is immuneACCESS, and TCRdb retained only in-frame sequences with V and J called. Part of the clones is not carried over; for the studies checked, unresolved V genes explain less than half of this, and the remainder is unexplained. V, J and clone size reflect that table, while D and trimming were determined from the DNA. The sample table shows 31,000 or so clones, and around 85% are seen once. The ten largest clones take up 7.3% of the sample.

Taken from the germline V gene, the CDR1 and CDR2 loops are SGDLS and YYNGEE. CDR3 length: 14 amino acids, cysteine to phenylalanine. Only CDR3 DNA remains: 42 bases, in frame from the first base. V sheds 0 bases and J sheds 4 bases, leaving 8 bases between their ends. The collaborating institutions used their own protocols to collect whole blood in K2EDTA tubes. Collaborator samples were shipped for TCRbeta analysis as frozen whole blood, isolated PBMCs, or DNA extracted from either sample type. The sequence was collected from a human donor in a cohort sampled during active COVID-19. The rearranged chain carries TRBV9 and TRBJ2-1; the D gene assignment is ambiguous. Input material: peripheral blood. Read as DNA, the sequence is TGTGCCAGCAGCGTAGACAGAGCTTACAATGAGCAGTTCTTC. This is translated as CASSVDRAYNEQFF.